The rows below give T cell receptor beta chains drawn from one sample of a study of T cell changes during pregnancy in multiple sclerosis. Produced via immunoSEQ multiplex PCR; TCRdb's table is partial and in-frame only. The data contain about 59,000 clones, over 90% of them singletons. The material sequenced was CD8+ T cells from peripheral blood mononuclear cells, taken in the third trimester of pregnancy. The receptors stem from a female donor with multiple sclerosis, enrolled in a pregnancy study. Both conserved end residues are part of each CDR3. D genes are given only for firm matches. Size is omitted from some rows. Given values are once, few, many or a class for expanded clones.

j_gene,abundance,v_gene,d_gene,CDR3nt,CDR3aa
TRBJ1-5,.,TRBV11-2,TRBD1,TGTGCCAGCAGCTTTTCCGGGACAGCTAATCAGCCCCAGCATTTT,CASSFSGTANQPQHF
TRBJ2-3,.,TRBV7-6,TRBD2,TGTGCCAGCAGCTCTTACAGCGGGGGTTTCACAGATACGCAGTATTTT,CASSSYSGGFTDTQYF
TRBJ2-7,.,TRBV13,.,TGTGCCAGCAGCTTCGGTACAGAGTACTACGAGCAGTACTTC,CASSFGTEYYEQYF
TRBJ2-7,.,TRBV6-6,.,TGTGCCAGCAGCCCCGTTGGAGGGGACGAGCAGTACTTC,CASSPVGGDEQYF
TRBJ2-2,.,TRBV7-8,.,TGTGCCAGCAGCCCGCGTGGAGGGGCCGGCACCGGGGAGCTGTTTTTT,CASSPRGGAGTGELFF
TRBJ1-1,.,TRBV6-5,TRBD1,TGTGCCAGCAGTTACACAAGGTCGACAGGGGTCACTGAAGCTTTCTTT,CASSYTRSTGVTEAFF
TRBJ1-1,once,TRBV15,TRBD1,TGTGCCACCAGCCTGAGACAGGGGAACACTGAAGCTTTCTTT,CATSLRQGNTEAFF
TRBJ2-7,.,TRBV5-6,TRBD2,TGTGCCAGCAGCTTGGGGACCCGGGGGGGACACTACGAGCAGTACTTC,CASSLGTRGGHYEQYF
TRBJ2-1,once,TRBV30,TRBD2,TGTGCCTGGGACCCGACGGGAGGGCCGTTAGGAGAGTTCTTC,CAWDPTGGPLGEFF
TRBJ2-1,.,TRBV19,.,TGTGCCAGTAGTATCGGTGGGAGCCCCTACAATGAGCAGTTCTTC,CASSIGGSPYNEQFF
TRBJ2-3,.,TRBV7-6,.,TGTGCCAGCAGCTTAGGGGGGCCAGATACGCAGTATTTT,CASSLGGPDTQYF
TRBJ2-7,.,TRBV13,TRBD2,TGTGCCAGCAGCTTAGGGGGACTAGCGGTCCACGAGCAGTACTTC,CASSLGGLAVHEQYF
TRBJ1-3,.,TRBV29-1,.,TGCAGCGTTGAAGCGTCAGGGTCTGGAAACACCATATATTTT,CSVEASGSGNTIYF
TRBJ2-2,.,TRBV7-6,TRBD2,TGTGCCAGCAGCTTAGTACTAGCGGGAGACAACACCGGGGAGCTGTTTTTT,CASSLVLAGDNTGELFF
TRBJ2-1,.,TRBV15,TRBD2,TGTGCCACCAGCGGGCAACTAGCGCCGGATGCGGAGCAGTTCTTC,CATSGQLAPDAEQFF
TRBJ1-3,.,TRBV11-3,.,TGTGCCAGCAGCTTAGAATTTAACAGGGCTTCGGGAAACACCATATATTTT,CASSLEFNRASGNTIYF
TRBJ2-1,.,TRBV5-6,TRBD2,TGTGCCAGCAGCTCGCCCGGGCTAGCGGGAAGAGAGTTCTACAATGAGCAGTTCTTC,CASSSPGLAGREFYNEQFF
TRBJ2-7,.,TRBV30,.,TGTGCCTGGAGTGGCGGCGGTCGAGCGGACCCCTACGAGCAGTACTTC,CAWSGGGRADPYEQYF
TRBJ2-7,.,TRBV14,TRBD1,TGTGCCAGCAGCCCCACAGGGGTCGAGCAGTACTTC,CASSPTGVEQYF
TRBJ2-2,.,TRBV29-1,TRBD1,TGCAGCGTCGATACAGGGGCCACCGGGGAGCTGTTTTTT,CSVDTGATGELFF
TRBJ2-3,.,TRBV15,TRBD1,TGTGCCACCAGCGCCGCCCAAGGACAGGGCTACACAGATACGCAGTATTTT,CATSAAQGQGYTDTQYF
TRBJ2-2,.,TRBV12-5,.,TGTGCTAGTGCGGGTAGCGGCGGGGAGCTGTTTTTT,CASAGSGGELFF
TRBJ2-2,.,TRBV5-1,.,TGCGCCAGCAGCTTACAGCCCGGGGGAACCGGGGAGCTGTTTTTT,CASSLQPGGTGELFF
TRBJ1-2,.,TRBV5-8,.,TGTGCCAGCAGCTTGGGCAGGGATGACTATGGCTACACCTTC,CASSLGRDDYGYTF
TRBJ1-1,.,TRBV27,.,TGTGCCAGCAGTTTATTTTTGGGCCCGGCGAACACTGAAGCTTTCTTT,CASSLFLGPANTEAFF
TRBJ2-7,.,TRBV5-6,TRBD2,TGTGCCAGCAGCTTGGAAGGCGGGAGGGACCCCCACGAGCAGTACTTC,CASSLEGGRDPHEQYF
TRBJ2-6,.,TRBV7-9,.,TGTGCCAGCAGAGGGGACACCCTCTCTGGGGCCAACGTCCTGACTTTC,CASRGDTLSGANVLTF
TRBJ2-7,.,TRBV4-2,TRBD2,TGTGCCGCCGGGGGGAGTGGGTACGAGCAGTACTTC,CAAGGSGYEQYF
TRBJ2-3,once,TRBV7-3,TRBD1,TGTGCCAGCAGCCCTTGGGACAGGGGGGATACGCAGTATTTT,CASSPWDRGDTQYF
TRBJ1-1,.,TRBV19,.,TGTGCCGTCGGACAGTTCATGAACACTGAAGCTTTCTTT,CAVGQFMNTEAFF
TRBJ2-1,.,TRBV5-1,TRBD1,TGCGCCAGCAGCGCGACAGGGGATGAGCAGTTCTTC,CASSATGDEQFF
TRBJ2-7,.,TRBV7-9,.,TGTGCCAGCAGCTTGTCTGGAGAATACGAGCAGTACTTC,CASSLSGEYEQYF
TRBJ1-1,.,TRBV4-1,TRBD1,TGCGCCAGCAGCCCCAGGATGGGACAGGAGGGCACTGAAGCTTTCTTT,CASSPRMGQEGTEAFF
TRBJ1-2,.,TRBV21-1,.,TGTGCCAGCAGCACACCGGGACAGGGATGGGATGGCTACACCTTC,CASSTPGQGWDGYTF
TRBJ2-1,.,TRBV7-8,.,TGTGCCAGCCGGTTATACTCCTACAATGAGCAGTTCTTC,CASRLYSYNEQFF
TRBJ1-5,.,TRBV11-2,.,TGTGCCAGCAGCTTAGCGGCATCTCCCTTCAGGGGCCAGCATTTT,CASSLAASPFRGQHF
TRBJ2-1,few,TRBV7-7,.,TGTGCCAGCAGCTTAAATTCTATACTATACAATGAGCAGTTCTTC,CASSLNSILYNEQFF